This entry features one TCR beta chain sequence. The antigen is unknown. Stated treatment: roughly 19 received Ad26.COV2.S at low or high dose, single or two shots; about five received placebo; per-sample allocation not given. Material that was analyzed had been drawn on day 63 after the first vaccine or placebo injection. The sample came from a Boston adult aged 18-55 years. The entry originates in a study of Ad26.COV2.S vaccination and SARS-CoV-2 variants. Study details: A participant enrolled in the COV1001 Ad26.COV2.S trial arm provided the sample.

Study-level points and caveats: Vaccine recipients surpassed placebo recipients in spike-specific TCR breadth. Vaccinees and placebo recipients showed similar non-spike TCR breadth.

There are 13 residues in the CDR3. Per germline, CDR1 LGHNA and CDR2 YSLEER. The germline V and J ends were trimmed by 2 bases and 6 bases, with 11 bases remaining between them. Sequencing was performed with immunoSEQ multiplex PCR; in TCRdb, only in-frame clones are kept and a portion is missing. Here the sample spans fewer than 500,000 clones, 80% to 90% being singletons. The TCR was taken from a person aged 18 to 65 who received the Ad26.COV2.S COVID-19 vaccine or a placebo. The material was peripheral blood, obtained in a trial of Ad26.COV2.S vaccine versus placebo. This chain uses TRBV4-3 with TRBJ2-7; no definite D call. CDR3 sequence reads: CASSQWVWGEQYF. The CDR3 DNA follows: TGCGCCAGCAGCCAATGGGTATGGGGCGAGCAGTACTTC.